The 20 T cell receptor beta chains listed next were all sequenced from one sample in a study of T cells in Graves' hyperthyroidism and ophthalmopathy. There were TCR beta CDR3 regions amplified from RNA transcripts. When the TCR CDR3 underwent first-round RT-PCR, the HTBI primer set was used. TCRdb reanalysed the multiplex PCR reads using MiXCR and keeps one entry per CDR3 protein. The table lists around 100,000 distinct CDR3 sequences, less than 55% of them singletons, with 20% to 30% in the top ten. Input material: blood. The receptors come from a man aged 35 to 55 with Graves' hyperthyroidism.

This clonotype was recorded many times. The chain joins TRBV20-1 to TRBJ2-1; TRBD2 matches 10 bases. CDR3 length: 16 amino acids. With V trimmed by 3 bases and J by 7 bases, 12 bases remained unmatched. The germline CDR1 and CDR2 sequences are DFQATT and SNEGSKA (reference sequence). The DNA of the CDR3 is TGCAGTGCTAGCGCGGGGGCTAGCGGGAGAAGGAATGAGCAGTTCTTC. Encoded protein: CSASAGASGRRNEQFF.

Turning to this clonotype: A read error may explain this, as a much larger clone is one base away. V is TRBV6-1 and J is TRBJ1-1; tentative D call: TRBD1 (6 bases). This CDR3 is built from 13 residues. CDR1 is MNHNS and CDR2 is SASEGT in the germline V gene. The V gene lost 10 bases and the J gene lost 1 base, with 13 bases spanning the gap. The DNA for the CDR3 is TGTGCCACAGCGGTCAGGGGGAACACTGAAGCTTTCTTT. It yields the protein CATAVRGNTEAFF.

As for this clonotype: Being one base from a much bigger clone, this may be a read error. The gene calls are TRBV7-3 and TRBJ2-1; no definite D call. Looked up from germline, CDR1 is SGHTA and CDR2 is FQGTGA. V dropped 6 bases and J dropped 7 bases, with 16 bases sitting between them. This CDR3 comprises 14 residues. CDR3 sequence: CASSSATPENEQFF. The DNA of the CDR3 is TGTGCCAGCAGTTCCGCCACCCCGGAGAATGAGCAGTTCTTC. Full variable domain (remainder filled in from reference TRBV7-3 and TRBJ2-1): GAGVSQTPSNKVTEKGKYVELRCDPISGHTALYWYRQSLGQGPEFLIYFQGTGAADDSGLPNDRFFAVRPEGSVSTLKIQRTERGDSAVYLCASSSATPENEQFFGPGTRLTVL.

The chain joins TRBV9 to TRBJ2-5, with D perhaps matching TRBD1 or TRBD2 (6 bases each). CDR1 and CDR2 (germline): SGDLS, YYNGEE. The CDR3 covers 14 residues. Trimming removed 1 base at V and 11 bases at J, with 18 bases between. This CDR3 reads CASSVMEGMGAQYF. CDR3 nucleotide sequence: TGTGCCAGCAGCGTAATGGAGGGGATGGGGGCGCAGTACTTC.

The J gene is TRBJ2-6, the V gene TRBV10-3, with 7 bases lining up with TRBD1. After removal of 3 bases from V and 4 bases from J, the junction contained 12 bases not matched to a gene. The CDR3 totals 18 residues. The germline V gene has CDR1 ENHRY and CDR2 SYGVKD. CDR3 region: CAISDADRDSAGANVLTF. The CDR3 DNA follows: TGTGCCATCAGTGACGCCGACAGGGATTCTGCCGGGGCCAACGTCCTGACTTTC.

V gene TRBV20-1 combines with J gene TRBJ1-2; D might be TRBD1 (5 bases). This CDR3 region has 13 residues. Germline V lookup: CDR1 DFQATT, CDR2 SNEGSKA (reference sequence). Between the trimmed V and J ends, which lost 3 bases and 3 bases, there was a span of 11 bases. The CDR3 bases are TGCAGTGCTAGCCCCGACAGAGACTATGGCTACACCTTC. Its protein product is CSASPDRDYGYTF.

The chain couples TRBV29-1 to TRBJ2-3; 16 bases are a match to TRBD2. Germline values: CDR1 SQVTM, CDR2 ANQGSEA. V gave up 3 bases and J gave up 4 bases; unmatched junction bases: 1. CDR3 length: 15 residues. In DNA, the CDR3 is TGCAGCGTTGAGGGGACTAGCGGGGGGGCAGATACGCAGTATTTT. Protein sequence: CSVEGTSGGADTQYF.

Ten or more counts support this clonotype. V gene TRBV12-3 or TRBV12-4 combines with J gene TRBJ1-1; D is perhaps TRBD1 (6 bases). CDR3 length: 14 residues. The V end was cut by 2 bases, the J end by 1 base, with 8 bases between. The CDR3 nucleotides are TGTGCCAGCAGTTTAAAGACAGGGAACACTGAAGCTTTCTTT. It encodes CASSLKTGNTEAFF.

Remarks on this clonotype: The CDR3 end shows no conserved phenylalanine or tryptophan, and so a read error is likely. The chain combines TRBV9 with TRBJ2-3, with 8 bases matching TRBD2. CDR1 is SGDLS, CDR2 YYNGEE, per germline. The CDR3 totals 20 residues. The trim removed 4 bases at V and 0 bases at J, leaving 19 bases unmatched. The CDR3 sequence is CASSTPLGSGTGLSTDTQYY. The CDR3 DNA follows: TGTGCCAGCAGCACCCCCCTGGGTAGCGGGACCGGGCTGAGCACAGATACGCAGTATTAT.

This clonotype was observed at least ten times. The chain is built from TRBV3-1 and TRBJ2-1; D gene uncertain. Per the germline V gene, CDR1 is LGHDT and CDR2 is YNNKEL (reference sequence). V gave up 4 bases and J gave up 13 bases, with 14 bases separating them. The CDR3 sequence is 12 residues long. CDR3 sequence: CASSPDTRSQFF. Written as DNA, the CDR3 is TGTGCCAGCAGCCCCGACACTCGAAGTCAGTTCTTC.

About this clonotype: A read error may account for a junction end that differs from germline. The chain uses TRBV7-8 and TRBJ2-6; no clear D. This CDR3 spans 12 amino acids. Germline lookup yields CDR1 SGHVS and CDR2 FQNEAQ. CDR3 loop: CASSFGDNVLTF. The DNA for the CDR3 is TGTGCCAGCAGCTTTGGGGACAACGTCCTGACTTTC.

This clonotype was seen many times. The gene calls are TRBV25-1 and TRBJ2-7, with a weak D call TRBD2 (6 bases). V lost 9 bases to trimming and J lost 1 base, with 19 bases between them. CDR3 size: 15 residues. Germline assignment: CDR1 MGHDK and CDR2 SYGVNS. The CDR3 DNA reads as TGTGCCAGTCCTGGGAAATCAGGGACTTCCTACGAGCAGTACTTC. Its protein product is CASPGKSGTSYEQYF.

This clonotype was detected ten times or more. The rearrangement links TRBV7-9 to TRBJ2-1; D gene ambiguous. The CDR3 has 11 residues. CDR1 and CDR2 (germline): SEHNR, FQNEAQ (reference sequence). V gave up 3 bases and J gave up 10 bases, with 7 bases separating them. CDR3 in DNA: TGTGCCAGCAGCTTCCTGGGGGAGCAGTTCTTC. This codes for CASSFLGEQFF.

The chain uses TRBV5-4 and TRBJ2-1, with TRBD2 matching 8 bases. The CDR3 spans 15 residues. CDR1 is SGHNT and CDR2 is YYREEE in the germline V gene (reference sequence). V trimming: 4 bases; J trimming: 7 bases; junction bases outside the gene matches: 10. CDR3 sequence (DNA): TGTGCCAGCAGCCCGGCGGCGGGAGGTCGGAATGAGCAGTTCTTC. Translated: CASSPAAGGRNEQFF.

The CDR3 here is CACTGGSGNTIYF. Here the CDR3 DNA reads TGTGCCTGTACAGGGGGATCTGGAAACACCATATATTTT. The V gene is TRBV30, the J gene TRBJ1-3; 8 bases are shared with TRBD1. Germline lookup yields CDR1 GTSNPN and CDR2 SVGIG (reference sequence). V dropped 6 bases and J dropped 1; count of bases not matched to a gene: 2. The CDR3 length is 13 residues.

This clonotype has ten or more counts. This sequence joins TRBV2 and TRBJ2-3, with 9 bases fitting TRBD2. The CDR3 spans 15 residues. The trim removed 9 bases at V and 2 bases at J, leaving 9 bases unmatched. CDR1 SNHLY and CDR2 FYNNEI come from the germline V gene. The CDR3 bases are TGTGCCAGTACTGTAGCGGGGGTCTACACAGATACGCAGTATTTT. Translation: CASTVAGVYTDTQYF.

With respect to this clonotype: One junction end disagrees with the germline gene, perhaps due to a read error. The chain carries TRBV12-3 or TRBV12-4 and TRBJ2-2; 13 nucleotides agree with TRBD2. The CDR3 has 12 amino acids. The CDR3 bases are TGTGCCAGCAGCTGGACTAGCGGGGGGCTGTTTTTT. It specifies CASSWTSGGLFF.

This clonotype showed up just once. The junction does not match germline at one end; this may be a read error. The CDR3 nucleotides are TGTGCCATCAGTGAGTCGATTGGGTACTCTGAAGCTTTCTTC. As protein: CAISESIGYSEAFF. The chain links TRBV10-3 to TRBJ1-1; no clear D. CDR1 ENHRY and CDR2 SYGVKD come from the germline V gene. This CDR3 comprises 14 residues.

This clonotype was recorded only once. V is TRBV7-2 and J is TRBJ2-7; 14 bases match TRBD2. The CDR3 totals 19 residues. The germline V gene encodes CDR1 SGHTA and CDR2 FQGNSA. V lost 5 bases, J lost 3 bases, and 15 bases stayed unmatched. CDR3 sequence (DNA): TGTGCCAGCAGCATGGACAGGAGTTGGGGACTAGCGGGAGTCTACGAGCAGTACTTC. Translation: CASSMDRSWGLAGVYEQYF.

The gene calls are TRBV7-9 and TRBJ1-2; 8 bases align to TRBD1. The length of the CDR3 is 13 residues. Looked up from germline, CDR1 is SEHNR and CDR2 is FQNEAQ (reference sequence). The V and J ends lost 7 bases and 8 bases, in that order; junction bases with no gene match: 9. The CDR3 sequence: CASTLGQGDGYTF. For the CDR3, the DNA is TGTGCCAGCACCCTCGGACAGGGCGACGGCTACACCTTC.